One TCR beta chain is described in this entry. Germline values: CDR1 SGDLS, CDR2 YYNGEE. V was pared by 0 bases and J by 3 bases, with 8 bases of the junction left unmatched. CDR3 size: 17 residues. The entry originates in a study of blood T cell repertoires in COVID-19. Overall study: COVID-19 samples from acute and convalescent phases originated in the United States, Italy and Spain. Sample material is recorded as cDNA or gDNA derived from T cells, B-cell-depleted T cells, or PBMCs.

As processed by the authors: Nucleated cell number was recorded as an estimate derived from reference gene primer amplification. Some clones are missing from TCRdb's copy, which holds only in-frame ones; the method was immunoSEQ multiplex PCR. The V and J calls and clone size come from that table; D and trimming were worked out from the DNA. The sample lists some 78,000 clones, 89% seen once, with roughly 12% in the top ten. The clonotype was recovered from a man aged 70-80 years with active or convalescent COVID-19. The sequencing sample was made of peripheral blood. This chain connects TRBV9 to TRBJ2-3, with 9 bases aligning to TRBD2. CDR3 sequence (DNA): TGTGCCAGCAGCGTAGGGAGGCGGGGGGGCCGTACAGATACGCAGTATTTT. It yields the protein CASSVGRRGGRTDTQYF.